This T cell receptor (beta chain) was observed in a study of shared clonotypes between healthy human individuals. The CDR3 length is 14 residues. CDR1 SQVTM and CDR2 ANQGSEA come from the germline V gene. Trimming cost V 4 bases and J 5 bases, with 17 bases left between them. It was across several immunoSEQ plates that each subset's genomic DNA was evenly split. The data were produced by immunoSEQ multiplex PCR, yet TCRdb's version contains in-frame clones alone and is incomplete. This sample carries fewer than 1.8 million clones, around 98.5% of them seen once, and the ten largest clones take 0.3% to 0.45%.

Sequencing was done on a sample of naive CD4+ T cells sorted from blood. Subset: CD45RA+ positively selected. The chain uses TRBV29-1 and TRBJ2-5, with a weak D call TRBD1 (6 bases). This sequence originates from a man aged 25-45 years in good health. The CDR3 DNA reads as TGCAGCGTTGGCCAGGGGAACAGAAGGGAGACCCAGTACTTC. Residues: CSVGQGNRRETQYF.